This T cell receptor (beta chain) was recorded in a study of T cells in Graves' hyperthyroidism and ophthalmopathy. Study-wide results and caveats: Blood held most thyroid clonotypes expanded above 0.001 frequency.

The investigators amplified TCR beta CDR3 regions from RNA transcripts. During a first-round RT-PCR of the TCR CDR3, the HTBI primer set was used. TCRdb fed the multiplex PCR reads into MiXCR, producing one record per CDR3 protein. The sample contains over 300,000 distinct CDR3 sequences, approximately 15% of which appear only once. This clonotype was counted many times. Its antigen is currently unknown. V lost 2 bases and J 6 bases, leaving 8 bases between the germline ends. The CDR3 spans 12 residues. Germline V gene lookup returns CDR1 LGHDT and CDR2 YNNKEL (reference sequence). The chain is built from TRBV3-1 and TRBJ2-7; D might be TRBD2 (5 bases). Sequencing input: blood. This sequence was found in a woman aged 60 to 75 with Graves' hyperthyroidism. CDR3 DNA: TGTGCCAGCAGCCAACATGGAGGCGAGCAGTACTTC. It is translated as CASSQHGGEQYF.